These T cell receptor beta chains were read from a single sample in a study of T cells expressing NK-cell markers. TCRdb re-called the 5' RACE reads; every CDR3 protein appears as one record, without DNA. Here the sample table reports 150,000 or so distinct CDR3 sequences. Sequencing was carried out using blood T cells: a sorted CD56 or NKG2C T cell subset, CD4+ or CD8+ T cells, or bulk PBMC T cells (not recorded which). These receptor sequences come from a woman aged 45-59 years in good health. Each CDR3 is given with its conserved first and last residue. The order of the fields is CDR3 length, V gene, J gene, CDR3 protein.

len: 15; v_gene: TRBV11-2; j_gene: TRBJ2-7; CDR3aa: CASSPHRGLAYEQYF
len: 12; v_gene: TRBV15; j_gene: TRBJ2-2; CDR3aa: CATSSSGGELFF
len: 16; v_gene: TRBV4-1; j_gene: TRBJ2-3; CDR3aa: CASSPPSGRATDTQYF
len: 14; v_gene: TRBV6-5; j_gene: TRBJ1-5; CDR3aa: CASSSQYSNQPQHF
len: 15; v_gene: TRBV28; j_gene: TRBJ2-1; CDR3aa: CASISLAGSYNEQFF
len: 14; v_gene: TRBV20-1; j_gene: TRBJ1-2; CDR3aa: CSARDLDRGDGYTF
len: 16; v_gene: TRBV11-2; j_gene: TRBJ2-7; CDR3aa: CASSPSEASGRAQQYF
len: 13; v_gene: TRBV6-5; j_gene: TRBJ2-7; CDR3aa: CASSYGYFNEQYF
len: 14; v_gene: TRBV7-2; j_gene: TRBJ2-7; CDR3aa: CASSPGAGPYEQYF
len: 13; v_gene: TRBV4-1; j_gene: TRBJ2-5; CDR3aa: CASSQEFRETQYF
len: 16; v_gene: TRBV6-2/TRBV6-3; j_gene: TRBJ1-2; CDR3aa: CASSRSSYRVDYGYTF
len: 16; v_gene: TRBV2; j_gene: TRBJ2-6; CDR3aa: CASIGPDPLGANVLTF
len: 12; v_gene: TRBV20-1; j_gene: TRBJ1-4; CDR3aa: CSARLRETLEFF
len: 16; v_gene: TRBV12-3/TRBV12-4; j_gene: TRBJ2-4; CDR3aa: CASSPLGTSGKNIQYF
len: 13; v_gene: TRBV2; j_gene: TRBJ2-1; CDR3aa: CASSEMTINEQFF